Below are 16 T cell receptor beta chains sequenced from a single sample in a study of blood T cell repertoires in COVID-19. Some clones are missing from TCRdb's copy, which holds only in-frame ones; the method was immunoSEQ multiplex PCR. The sample records around 270,000 clones, around 90% being singletons. Sequenced input: peripheral blood. These receptors all stem from a person aged 18 to 30 with COVID-19, enrolled during active disease.

This rearrangement joins TRBV19 to TRBJ1-5; 7 bases line up with TRBD1. Unmatched junction bases numbered 3, after V lost 4 bases and J lost 0 bases. There are 15 residues in the CDR3. Germline V gene lookup returns CDR1 LNHDA and CDR2 SQIVND (reference sequence). In nucleotides, the CDR3 is TGTGCCAGTAGTAGGACAGGATATAGCAATCAGCCCCAGCATTTT. Its translation is CASSRTGYSNQPQHF.

J is TRBJ1-1 and V is TRBV2; D perhaps matches TRBD1 (5 bases). CDR1 is SNHLY, CDR2 FYNNEI, per germline. Trimming removed 5 bases at V and 4 bases at J, with 17 bases between. The CDR3 is 15 amino acids. The CDR3 loop reads CASSPTGGEGTEAFF. The DNA for the CDR3 is TGTGCCAGCAGTCCTACCGGGGGGGAGGGCACTGAAGCTTTCTTT.

The chain is built from TRBV10-3 and TRBJ1-5; D uncertain. The germline CDR1 and CDR2 sequences are ENHRY and SYGVKD. The CDR3 sequence is 14 residues long. The ends were cut back, 6 bases at V and 2 bases at J, with 11 bases in the middle. CDR3 nucleotides: TGTGCCATCAGGGCAAGCGGGCGCAATCAGCCCCAGCATTTT. Protein product: CAIRASGRNQPQHF.

The chain has TRBV6-5 and TRBJ2-2; 10 nucleotides agree with TRBD1. The junction had 6 bases not matched to a gene; V was cut back by 9 bases and J by 2 bases. The CDR3 runs to 15 residues. The germline gives CDR1 MNHEY, CDR2 SVGAGI. The CDR3 reads CASGDRGRNTGELFF. Written as DNA, the CDR3 is TGTGCCAGTGGGGACAGGGGACGAAACACCGGGGAGCTGTTTTTT.

The genes are TRBV29-1 and TRBJ1-1; 7 bases map to TRBD1. The CDR3 spans 13 residues. J lost 4 bases, V lost 7 bases, and 9 bases had no gene match. In germline, CDR1 is SQVTM, CDR2 ANQGSEA. The CDR3, as DNA: TGCAGCGCTCCACAGGGGCGAGGCACTGAAGCTTTCTTT. It codes for CSAPQGRGTEAFF.

The rearrangement links TRBV9 to TRBJ2-1; 10 nucleotides align to TRBD2. The length of the CDR3 is 13 residues. The V segment lost 1 base and the J segment 10 bases; nucleotides outside the gene matches: 2. Per the germline V gene, CDR1 is SGDLS and CDR2 is YYNGEE. CDR3 coding DNA: TGTGCCAGCAGCGTACTACTAGCGGGGGAGCAGTTCTTC. This codes for CASSVLLAGEQFF.

The rearrangement joins TRBV9 to TRBJ2-5, with D maybe TRBD2 (6 bases). V gave up 4 bases and J gave up 1 base, with 17 bases separating them. The CDR3 has 16 amino acids. Germline lookup yields CDR1 SGDLS and CDR2 YYNGEE. The CDR3 spells CASSTPRAGSQETQYF. Here the CDR3 DNA reads TGTGCCAGCAGCACCCCCCGTGCGGGGAGCCAAGAGACCCAGTACTTC.

The chain is built from TRBV19 and TRBJ1-3; D gene unclear. The V gene lost 3 bases and the J gene lost 0 bases, with 9 bases spanning the gap. Germline loops: CDR1 LNHDA, CDR2 SQIVND (reference sequence). The CDR3 length is 15 residues. The CDR3 here is CASSIPRVSGNTIYF. The CDR3 region has the DNA TGTGCCAGTAGTATCCCCCGGGTCTCTGGAAACACCATATATTTT.

This chain uses TRBV5-1 with TRBJ1-4; D uncertain. Germline values: CDR1 SGHRS, CDR2 YFSETQ. Trimming took 5 bases from V and 2 from J, leaving 10 bases between them. This CDR3 region has 14 residues. In DNA, the CDR3 is TGCGCCAGCAGTCAAGACGGGACTAATGAAAAACTGTTTTTT. Translating gives CASSQDGTNEKLFF.

This sequence joins TRBV19 and TRBJ1-5; tentatively, D is TRBD1 (5 bases). The length of the CDR3 is 14 residues. The germline V gene has CDR1 LNHDA and CDR2 SQIVND (reference sequence). V lost 11 bases to trimming and J lost 5 bases, with 19 bases between them. CDR3 sequence reads: CAAGGRGDDQPQHF. The CDR3 region has the DNA TGTGCCGCAGGTGGACGGGGGGATGATCAGCCCCAGCATTTT.

CDR3 nucleotide sequence: TGTGCCAGCAGCGAAGACGCAGGGACTAGCGGGAGTCAGTACTTC. Its translation: CASSEDAGTSGSQYF. The J gene is TRBJ2-7, the V gene TRBV21-1; the table's TRBD2 call for D was not verified on the DNA. TRBV21-1 is a listed pseudogene. This CDR3 has 15 residues.

The chain links TRBV7-9 to TRBJ2-7, with D perhaps matching TRBD2 (5 bases). This CDR3 is 14 amino acids long. V lost 0 bases and J lost 0, with 6 bases in between. CDR1 and CDR2 (germline): SEHNR, FQNEAQ (reference sequence). The CDR3 DNA reads as TGTGCCAGCAGCTTAGCTGCGGGCTCCTACGAGCAGTACTTC. Translating it yields CASSLAAGSYEQYF. The whole variable domain, filled in from reference TRBV7-9 and TRBJ2-7, reads DTGVSQNPRHKITKRGQNVTFRCDPISEHNRLYWYRQTLGQGPEFLTYFQNEAQLEKSRLLSDRFSAERPKGSFSTLEIQRTEQGDSAMYLCASSLAAGSYEQYFGPGTRLTVT.

This clone was counted once. The V gene is TRBV24-1, the J gene TRBJ2-1; TRBD1 agrees at 9 bases. CDR3 size: 17 residues. Germline-derived CDR1 and CDR2 are KGHDR and SFDVKD. Unmatched junction bases numbered 7, after V lost 3 bases and J lost 2 bases. CDR3 sequence reads: CATSDPPGQGPYNEQFF. The CDR3 region has the DNA TGTGCCACCAGTGATCCCCCGGGACAGGGCCCCTACAATGAGCAGTTCTTC.

This sequence joins TRBV11-2 and TRBJ2-7, with 9 bases lining up with TRBD1. In germline, CDR1 is SGHAT, CDR2 FQNNGV. Trimming cost V 3 bases and J 1 base; bases outside gene matches: 1. The CDR3 consists of 14 residues. CDR3 amino acids: CASSLTGGSYEQYF. CDR3 DNA sequence: TGTGCCAGCAGCTTGACAGGGGGATCCTACGAGCAGTACTTC.

J is TRBJ2-1 and V is TRBV6-2 or TRBV6-3, with TRBD1 identical over 10 bases. The junction had 2 bases not matched to a gene; V was cut back by 5 bases and J by 7 bases. From germline, CDR1 is MNHEY and CDR2 SVGEGT. The CDR3 length is 13 residues. DNA of the CDR3: TGTGCCAGCAGTGAGGGACAGGGGAATGAGCAGTTCTTC. Amino acids: CASSEGQGNEQFF.

In this sample, this clone turned up once. V and J are TRBV3-1 (or the pseudogene TRBV3-2) and TRBJ2-1, with 11 nucleotides matching TRBD2. V trimming: 4 bases; J trimming: 6 bases; junction bases outside the gene matches: 5. The germline gives CDR1 LGHDT, CDR2 YNNKEL (reference sequence). The CDR3 contains 15 residues. The CDR3 loop reads CASSLRGTSGNEQFF. The DNA of the CDR3 is TGTGCCAGCAGCCTGAGGGGGACTAGCGGCAATGAGCAGTTCTTC.